This TCR beta chain emerged from a study of cytomegalovirus exposure and HLA in healthy donors. Points from the study as a whole: Some V segments (TRBV6-2 and TRBV6-3 among them) were excluded as indistinguishable. By a later analysis, the bulk of CMV-associated TCR beta chains appeared HLA-restricted.

Points on this clone: The antigen is undetermined.

The PCR contained 60 Vbeta and 13 Jbeta primers. Produced via immunoSEQ multiplex PCR; TCRdb's table is partial and in-frame only. The sample yields 100,000 to 150,000 clones, about four fifths seen once. The CDR3 length is 15 residues. The V and J ends lost 0 bases and 9 bases, in that order; junction bases with no gene match: 8. The germline CDR1 and CDR2 sequences are KGHSH and LQKENI. This TCR was recovered from a man aged 18 to 30 in good health and CMV-seronegative. The V and J genes are TRBV18 and TRBJ2-1; 7 bases fit TRBD1. The source material was PBMCs. CDR3 loop: CASSPPDRQGIEQFF. CDR3 DNA: TGTGCCAGCTCACCACCGGATAGACAGGGTATTGAGCAGTTCTTC.